These 2 T cell receptor beta chains came from one sample sequenced in a study of OX40 agonist ivuxolimab in advanced cancers. The assay was immunoSEQ multiplex PCR, and TCRdb's table has in-frame clones only and misses some. The data show roughly 53,000 clones, roughly three quarters seen once. Material: CD4+ or CD8+ T cells sorted from blood, obtained in a trial of the OX40 agonist ivuxolimab. The receptor source for this set is an adult with an advanced solid tumor such as melanoma, head and neck, liver or kidney cancer.

This chain joins TRBV7-2 and TRBJ2-3, with a weak D call TRBD1 (6 bases). Germline V gives CDR1 SGHTA, CDR2 FQGNSA. V lost 10 bases and J lost 1, with 15 bases in between. There are 14 residues in the CDR3. CDR3 in amino acids: CATPGHLRTDTQYF. The CDR3 DNA follows: TGTGCCACACCGGGACACTTGCGCACAGATACGCAGTATTTT.

The genes are TRBV11-2 and TRBJ2-5; D is ambiguous. This CDR3 spans 12 amino acids. Trimming took 1 base from V and 7 from J, leaving 7 bases between them. Germline CDR1 and CDR2: SGHAT and FQNNGV. The CDR3 is CASSLAGVTQYF. In DNA, the CDR3 is TGTGCCAGCAGCTTAGCCGGAGTGACCCAGTACTTC.